This TCR beta chain was found in a study of shared T cell receptors in the human thymus. Profiling relied on immunoSEQ multiplex PCR, and the TCRdb table lists in-frame clones only, not all of them. The table lists some 640,000 clones, about 90% of them singletons. In addition, the sample was reused for a study of human thymus T cells. According to that study: Thymus tissue for the work was resected from patients undergoing corrective heart surgery. V and J genes seemed to be used with bias in thymic and blood repertoires.

Sequences were obtained from thymocytes. This TCR was sampled from a boy in the first two years of life with a congenital heart defect.

Here the CDR3 reads CASSACGTGGAPEEKLFF. Here the CDR3 DNA reads TGTGCCAGCAGTGCTTGCGGGACAGGGGGCGCCCCGGAGGAAAAACTGTTTTTT. The rearrangement joins TRBV6-1 to TRBJ1-4; 12 nucleotides match TRBD1. Per the germline V gene, CDR1 is MNHNS and CDR2 is SASEGT. Germline trimming cut 4 bases from V and 8 bases from J; bases unmatched to any gene: 14. The CDR3 runs 18 residues.